This T cell receptor beta chain was sequenced during a study of blood T cell repertoires in COVID-19. This CDR3 has 16 amino acids. Trimming removed 4 bases from V and 2 bases from J; junction bases left unmatched: 10. Germline assignment: CDR1 SEHNR and CDR2 FQNEAQ (reference sequence). This table comes from immunoSEQ multiplex PCR, and its TCRdb copy is limited to in-frame clones, with some not included. The sample lists around 250,000 clones, about 80% occurring once. This sequence joins TRBV7-9 and TRBJ2-7; 8 bases agree with TRBD1. This receptor was taken from a human donor in a cohort sampled during active COVID-19. Sequencing used peripheral blood. As DNA, the CDR3 is TGTGCCAGCAGCTCCACCGGGACAGGCAACACCTACGAGCAGTACTTC. Translating gives CASSSTGTGNTYEQYF.